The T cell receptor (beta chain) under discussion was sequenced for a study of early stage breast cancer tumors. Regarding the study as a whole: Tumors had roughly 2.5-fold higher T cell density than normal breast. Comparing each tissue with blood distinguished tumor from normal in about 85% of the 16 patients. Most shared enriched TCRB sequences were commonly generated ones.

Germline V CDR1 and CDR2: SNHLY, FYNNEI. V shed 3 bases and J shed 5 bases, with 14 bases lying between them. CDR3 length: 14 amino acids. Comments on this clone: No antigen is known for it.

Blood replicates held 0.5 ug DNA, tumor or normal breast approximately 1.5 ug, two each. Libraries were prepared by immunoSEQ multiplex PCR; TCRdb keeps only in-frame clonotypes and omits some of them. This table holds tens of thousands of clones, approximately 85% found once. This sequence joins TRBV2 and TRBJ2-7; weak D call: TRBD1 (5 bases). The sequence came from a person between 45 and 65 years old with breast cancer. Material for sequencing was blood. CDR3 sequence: CASSEFRALDEQYF. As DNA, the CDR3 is TGTGCCAGCAGTGAGTTCAGGGCGTTGGACGAGCAGTACTTC. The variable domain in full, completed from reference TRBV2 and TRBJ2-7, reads EPEVTQTPSHQVTQMGQEVILRCVPISNHLYFYWYRQILGQKVEFLVSFYNNEISEKSEIFDDQFSVERPDGSNFTLKIRSTKLEDSAMYFCASSEFRALDEQYFGPGTRLTVT.